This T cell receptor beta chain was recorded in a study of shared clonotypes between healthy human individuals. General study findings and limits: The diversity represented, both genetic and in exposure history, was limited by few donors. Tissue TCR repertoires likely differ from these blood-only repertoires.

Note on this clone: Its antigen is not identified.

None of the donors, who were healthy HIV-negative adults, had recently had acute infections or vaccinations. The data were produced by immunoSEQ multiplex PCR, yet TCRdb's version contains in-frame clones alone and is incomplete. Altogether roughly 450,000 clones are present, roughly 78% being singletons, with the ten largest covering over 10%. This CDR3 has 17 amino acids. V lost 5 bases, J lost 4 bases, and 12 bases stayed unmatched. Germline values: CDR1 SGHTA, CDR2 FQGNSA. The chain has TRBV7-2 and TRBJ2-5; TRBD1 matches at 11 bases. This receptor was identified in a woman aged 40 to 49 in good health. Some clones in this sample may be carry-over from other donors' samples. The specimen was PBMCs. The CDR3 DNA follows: TGTGCCAGCAGCCTTAATTCAGGGACAGGGGGAAGAGAGACCCAGTACTTC. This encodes CASSLNSGTGGRETQYF. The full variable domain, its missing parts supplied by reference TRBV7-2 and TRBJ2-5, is GAGVSQSPSNKVTEKGKDVELRCDPISGHTALYWYRQSLGQGLEFLIYFQGNSAPDKSGLPSDRFSAERTGGSVSTLTIQRTQQEDSAVYLCASSLNSGTGGRETQYFGPGTRLLVL.